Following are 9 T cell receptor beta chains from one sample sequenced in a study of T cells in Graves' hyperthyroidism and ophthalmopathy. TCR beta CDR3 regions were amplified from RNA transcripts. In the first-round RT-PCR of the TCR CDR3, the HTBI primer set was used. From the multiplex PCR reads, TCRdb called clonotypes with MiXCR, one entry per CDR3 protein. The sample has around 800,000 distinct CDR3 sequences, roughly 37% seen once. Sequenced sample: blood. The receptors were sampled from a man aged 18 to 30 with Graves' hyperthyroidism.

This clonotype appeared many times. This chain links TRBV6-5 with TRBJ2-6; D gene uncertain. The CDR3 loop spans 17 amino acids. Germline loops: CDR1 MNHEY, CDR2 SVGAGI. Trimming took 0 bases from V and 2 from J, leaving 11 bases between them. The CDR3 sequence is CASSYSADQAGANVLTF. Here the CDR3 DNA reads TGTGCCAGCAGTTACTCAGCAGATCAGGCTGGGGCCAACGTCCTGACTTTC.

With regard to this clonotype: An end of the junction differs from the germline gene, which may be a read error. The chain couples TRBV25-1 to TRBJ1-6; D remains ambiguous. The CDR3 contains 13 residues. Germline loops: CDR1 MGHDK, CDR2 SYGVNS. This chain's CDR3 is CASRDWFNSPLHF. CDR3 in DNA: TGTGCCAGCCGTGACTGGTTCAATTCACCCCTCCACTTT.

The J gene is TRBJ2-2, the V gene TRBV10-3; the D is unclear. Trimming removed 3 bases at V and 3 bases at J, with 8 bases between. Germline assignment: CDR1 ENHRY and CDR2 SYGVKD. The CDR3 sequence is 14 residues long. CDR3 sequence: CAISDRGDTGELFF. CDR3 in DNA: TGTGCCATCAGTGACAGAGGAGACACCGGGGAGCTGTTTTTT.

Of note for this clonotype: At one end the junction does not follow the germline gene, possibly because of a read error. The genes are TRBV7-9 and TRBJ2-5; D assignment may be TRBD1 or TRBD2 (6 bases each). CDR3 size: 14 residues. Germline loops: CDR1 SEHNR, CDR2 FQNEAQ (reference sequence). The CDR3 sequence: CASSQYRDWETQYF. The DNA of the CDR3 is TGCGCCAGCAGCCAGTACAGGGACTGGGAGACCCAGTACTTC. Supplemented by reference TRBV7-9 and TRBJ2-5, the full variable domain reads DTGVSQNPRHKITKRGQNVTFRCDPISEHNRLYWYRQTLGQGPEFLTYFQNEAQLEKSRLLSDRFSAERPKGSFSTLEIQRTEQGDSAMYLCASSQYRDWETQYFGPGTRLLVL.

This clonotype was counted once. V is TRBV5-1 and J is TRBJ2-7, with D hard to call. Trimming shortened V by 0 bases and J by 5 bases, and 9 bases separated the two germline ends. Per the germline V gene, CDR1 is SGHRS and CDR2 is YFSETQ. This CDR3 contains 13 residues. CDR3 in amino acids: CASSLASWDEQYF. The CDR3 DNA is TGCGCCAGCAGCTTGGCCTCCTGGGACGAGCAGTACTTC. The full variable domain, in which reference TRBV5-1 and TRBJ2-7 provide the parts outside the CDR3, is KAGVTQTPRYLIKTRGQQVTLSCSPISGHRSVSWYQQTPGQGLQFLFEYFSETQRNKGNFPGRFSGRQFSNSRSEMNVSTLELGDSALYLCASSLASWDEQYFGPGTRLTVT.

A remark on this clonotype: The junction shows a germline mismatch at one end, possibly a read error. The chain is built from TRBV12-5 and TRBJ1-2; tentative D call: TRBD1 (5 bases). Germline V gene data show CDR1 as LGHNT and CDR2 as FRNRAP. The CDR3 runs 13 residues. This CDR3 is CASTPGGGNGYTF. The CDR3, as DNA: TGTGCCAGCACCCCGGGCGGGGGGAATGGCTACACCTTT.

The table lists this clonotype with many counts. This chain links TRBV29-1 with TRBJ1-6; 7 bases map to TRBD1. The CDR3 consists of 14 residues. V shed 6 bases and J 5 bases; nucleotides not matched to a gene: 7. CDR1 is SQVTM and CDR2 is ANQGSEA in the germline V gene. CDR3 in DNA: TGCAGCGTCGATGACAGGGACCATAATTCACCCCTCCACTTT. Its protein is CSVDDRDHNSPLHF.

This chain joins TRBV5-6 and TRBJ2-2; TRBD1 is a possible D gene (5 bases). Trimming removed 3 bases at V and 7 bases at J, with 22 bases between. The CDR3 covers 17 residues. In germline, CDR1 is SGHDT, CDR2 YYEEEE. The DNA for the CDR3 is TGTGCCAGCAGCTGGGCAGGGCTCACCCTTGCAGGCGGGGAGCTGTTTTTT. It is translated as CASSWAGLTLAGGELFF.

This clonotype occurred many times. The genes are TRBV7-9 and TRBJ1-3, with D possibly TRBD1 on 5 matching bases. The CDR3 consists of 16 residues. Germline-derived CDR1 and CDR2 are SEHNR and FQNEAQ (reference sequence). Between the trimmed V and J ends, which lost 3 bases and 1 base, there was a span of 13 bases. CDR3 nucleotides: TGTGCCAGCAGCTTGGGCTCTACAGGTTCTGGAAACACCATATATTTT. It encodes CASSLGSTGSGNTIYF.